These T cell receptor beta chains were read from a single sample in a study of T cell changes during pregnancy in multiple sclerosis. Sequenced by immunoSEQ multiplex PCR; TCRdb stores in-frame clones only, minus some. This sample has around 100,000 clones, with 90% to 95% found just once. Source: peripheral blood, taken after pregnancy. These TCRs come from a female donor with multiple sclerosis, enrolled in a pregnancy study. Both conserved end residues are part of each CDR3. The D gene is left open where the match is weak. Expanded clones are given a class, and other clones once, few, many or no size at all.

TRBD1,TRBV9,.,TRBJ1-4,TGTGCCAGCAGCCCCCAGACAGGGGTGGGCGAAAAACTGTTTTTT,CASSPQTGVGEKLFF
TRBD1,TRBV27,.,TRBJ2-1,TGTGCCAGCAGTTCCCTGGGGACAGGGGGTCACAATGAGCAGTTCTTC,CASSSLGTGGHNEQFF
TRBD2,TRBV7-8,.,TRBJ2-3,TGTGCCAGCAGCTTAGGGTTACTAGCGGGGGTCTATGATACGCAGTATTTT,CASSLGLLAGVYDTQYF
.,TRBV19,.,TRBJ1-6,TGTGCCAGTAGTGGGTACAGCTCCTATAATTCACCCCTCCACTTT,CASSGYSSYNSPLHF
TRBD2,TRBV5-1,.,TRBJ2-3,TGCGCCAGCAGCCTTAGCGGGGACCGCACAGATACGCAGTATTTT,CASSLSGDRTDTQYF
.,TRBV11-1,few,TRBJ1-1,TGTGCCAGCAGCCCCGGACAGTACACTGAAGCTTTCTTT,CASSPGQYTEAFF
TRBD1,TRBV2,.,TRBJ2-7,TGTGCCAGCAACCCAGGGGGCGAGCAGTACTTC,CASNPGGEQYF
.,TRBV9,.,TRBJ1-3,TGTGCCAGCAGCGAAGAGGACAGAATCTCTGGAAACACCATATATTTT,CASSEEDRISGNTIYF
.,TRBV19,.,TRBJ1-2,TGTGCCAGTAGTATGAACCGCCTATATGGCTACACCTTC,CASSMNRLYGYTF
TRBD2,TRBV7-9,.,TRBJ2-2,TGTGCCAGCAGCCCTGGGACTATCGTCCAGGACGGGGAGCTGTTTTTT,CASSPGTIVQDGELFF
TRBD1,TRBV9,once,TRBJ1-2,TGTGCCAGCACCTTGAAGGGGACAGGTGAAGGCTACACCTTC,CASTLKGTGEGYTF
.,TRBV6-1,.,TRBJ1-2,TGTGCCAGCAGGTCGCTTGGGCAGCTCTATGGCTACACCTTC,CASRSLGQLYGYTF
.,TRBV5-8,.,TRBJ2-7,TGTGCCAGCAGACGTCAAGGGGATCGTGTCTACGAGCAGTACTTC,CASRRQGDRVYEQYF
.,TRBV6-5,.,TRBJ2-7,TGTGCCAGCAGTTGGACAGCATCCACCTACGAGCAGTACTTC,CASSWTASTYEQYF
.,TRBV12-1,once,TRBJ2-6,TGTGCCAGACAGACAGCCCCCTCTGGGGCCAACGTCCTGACTTTC,CARQTAPSGANVLTF
TRBD1,TRBV5-4,.,TRBJ1-2,TGTGCCAGCAGCCCCGGGACAGGGGGCTTTGGCTACACCTTC,CASSPGTGGFGYTF
.,TRBV4-1,.,TRBJ2-6,TGCGCCAGCAGCCAACCTGGGAGATCTGGGGCCAACGTCCTGACTTTC,CASSQPGRSGANVLTF
TRBD1,TRBV6-5,.,TRBJ1-2,TGTGCCAGCAGTCGGACAGGAGTCTATGGCTACACCTTC,CASSRTGVYGYTF
.,TRBV15,.,TRBJ1-1,TGTGCCACCAGCAGAGATGGGCGTGGTGGCACTGAAGCTTTCTTT,CATSRDGRGGTEAFF
.,TRBV6-5,.,TRBJ2-7,TGTGCCAGCAGTTACTCGGGCACCGGGACAAACGAGCAGTACTTC,CASSYSGTGTNEQYF
.,TRBV11-2,.,TRBJ1-1,TGTGCCAGCAGACTCCAGGGTGAAGCTTTCTTT,CASRLQGEAFF
.,TRBV18,.,TRBJ1-4,TGTGCCAGCTCACCGCGGGTATTAGGCGAAAAACTGTTTTTT,CASSPRVLGEKLFF
.,TRBV7-3,.,TRBJ1-3,TGTGCCAGCAGCTTAGTGGGAGGAGGATCTGGAAACACCATATATTTT,CASSLVGGGSGNTIYF
.,TRBV6-1,few,TRBJ1-1,TGTGCCAGCAGTGGCTACAGGGTAGGAGGTGAAGCTTTCTTT,CASSGYRVGGEAFF
TRBD2,TRBV18,.,TRBJ2-3,TGTGCCAGCTCCCCAGACGGGGGGTTAACAGATACGCAGTATTTT,CASSPDGGLTDTQYF
TRBD1,TRBV5-1,.,TRBJ1-1,TGCGCCAGCAGGCGACAGGGTTCCACTGAAGCTTTCTTT,CASRRQGSTEAFF
TRBD1,TRBV6-6,.,TRBJ1-4,TGTGCCAGCAGTCTACAGGGGGCGGGGGAAAAACTGTTTTTT,CASSLQGAGEKLFF
TRBD2,TRBV6-1,.,TRBJ2-5,TGTGCCAGCAGTGAAGCCTTGGTAGGCCGGGGGGGGGAGACCCAGTACTTC,CASSEALVGRGGETQYF
.,TRBV5-8,.,TRBJ1-3,TGTGCCAGCAGCTTGGTGGCCGACAGCTCTGGAAACACCATATATTTT,CASSLVADSSGNTIYF
TRBD2,TRBV6-1,.,TRBJ2-5,TGTGCCAGCAGTGGGACCCTAGCGGACCAAGAGACCCAGTACTTC,CASSGTLADQETQYF
.,TRBV5-1,.,TRBJ1-3,TGCGCCAGCAGAAGTTCCGGGACACCCGGCGGAAACACCATATATTTT,CASRSSGTPGGNTIYF
TRBD2,TRBV9,.,TRBJ2-1,TGTGCCAGCAGCGCCGGGGGGATTTACTACAATGAGCAGTTCTTC,CASSAGGIYYNEQFF
.,TRBV5-5,.,TRBJ2-5,TGTGCCAGCAGCTTGTACGGGGGAGAGACCCAGTACTTC,CASSLYGGETQYF
TRBD1,TRBV9,.,TRBJ2-5,TGTGCCAGCAGCGAAAGACAGGGGGCACGGGAGACCCAGTACTTC,CASSERQGARETQYF
.,TRBV19,.,TRBJ1-6,TGTGCCAGTAGTACCCAACAGAGCTCCTATAATTCACCCCTCCACTTT,CASSTQQSSYNSPLHF
.,TRBV6-6,.,TRBJ2-7,TGTGCCAGCAGTTACTCCGACAGGAGCTACGAGCAGTACTTC,CASSYSDRSYEQYF
.,TRBV19,.,TRBJ1-1,TGTGCCAGTAGTTACTCGTGGGGCTTTGAAGCTTTCTTT,CASSYSWGFEAFF
.,TRBV14,.,TRBJ2-2,TGTGCCAGCAGCCAAGGAAGGGGGGGCCCAGGCACCGGGGAGCTGTTTTTT,CASSQGRGGPGTGELFF
.,TRBV21-1,.,TRBJ1-5,TGTGCCAGCAGCGCCGGGGACAGTGGGGGCAATCAGCCCCAGCATTTT,CASSAGDSGGNQPQHF
.,TRBV7-9,few,TRBJ2-1,TGTGCCAGCAGCTTTATAGGGGGCAATGAGCAGTTCTTC,CASSFIGGNEQFF
TRBD2,TRBV10-3,.,TRBJ2-7,TGTGCCATCAGTGAGGGGACTAGCTTTCACGAGCAGTACTTC,CAISEGTSFHEQYF
TRBD2,TRBV30,.,TRBJ2-5,TGTGCCTGCGCGGGGGGAGCTCAAGAGACCCAGTACTTC,CACAGGAQETQYF
TRBD1,TRBV19,.,TRBJ1-5,TGTGCCAGTAGTACAACAGGGGGCACTCAGCCCCAGCATTTT,CASSTTGGTQPQHF
.,TRBV6-1,.,TRBJ1-4,TGTGCCAGCACCTCGGATGAAAAACTGTTTTTT,CASTSDEKLFF
.,TRBV5-4,once,TRBJ1-1,TGTGCCAGCACCTATGGTGGTGAGACTGAAGCTTTCTTT,CASTYGGETEAFF
TRBD2,TRBV7-9,.,TRBJ2-2,TGTGCCACCAAACCATCTAGCGGGGGGAGAGGGGAGCTGTTTTTT,CATKPSSGGRGELFF
TRBD2,TRBV11-2,.,TRBJ2-5,TGTGCCAGCAGCTTAGGATCCAGCGGGGGGGCGGAGACCCAGTACTTC,CASSLGSSGGAETQYF
.,TRBV19,.,TRBJ2-7,TGTGCCAGTAGTATTTCACGGACAGCGAGCTCCTACGAGCAGTACTTC,CASSISRTASSYEQYF
TRBD2,TRBV6-6,.,TRBJ2-3,TGTGCCAGCAGTTACACCCGGGGGGGCACAGATACGCAGTATTTT,CASSYTRGGTDTQYF
.,TRBV19,.,TRBJ2-7,TGTGCCAGTAGTATGAGTTTAGTAGCCGAGCAGTACTTC,CASSMSLVAEQYF
TRBD2,TRBV7-6,.,TRBJ2-5,TGTGCCAGCAGCTTAGGTGGCGGGGGGGTACAAGAGACCCAGTACTTC,CASSLGGGGVQETQYF
.,TRBV5-5,once,TRBJ1-6,TGTGCCAGCAGCGGAACAGCTGCGGGGAATTCACCCCTCCACTTT,CASSGTAAGNSPLHF
TRBD2,TRBV10-1,.,TRBJ2-1,TGCGCCAGCAGTGAGTATCCTCGGCCTAGCGGGGGCCGCAATGAGCAGTTCTTC,CASSEYPRPSGGRNEQFF
TRBD1,TRBV6-6,.,TRBJ1-6,TGTGCCAGCAGTTTCCAACAGGGGCTCCCGGCCCACTTT,CASSFQQGLPAHF
.,TRBV5-1,.,TRBJ1-2,TGCGCCAGCAGCTTGGCCGCGGGGCAGAGCAACTATGGCTACACCTTC,CASSLAAGQSNYGYTF